This passage covers 13 T cell receptor beta chains from one sample sequenced in a study of blood T cell repertoires in COVID-19. Method: immunoSEQ multiplex PCR; TCRdb's copy keeps in-frame clones and lacks some. The table has some 150,000 clones, around 80% seen once. Material: peripheral blood. The source is a man aged 55 to 70 with active or convalescent COVID-19.

V is TRBV20-1 and J is TRBJ2-7, with D tentatively TRBD1 (5 bases). Per germline, CDR1 DFQATT and CDR2 SNEGSKA (reference sequence). Trimming took 3 bases from V and 3 from J, leaving 6 bases between them. This CDR3 region has 11 residues. The CDR3 nucleotides read TGCAGTGCTAGCCAGGGCTACGAGCAGTACTTC. It translates to CSASQGYEQYF.

The rearrangement uses TRBV5-1 and TRBJ2-2; 8 bases are shared with TRBD1. The CDR3 spans 15 residues. After removal of 4 bases from V and 4 bases from J, the junction contained 6 bases not matched to a gene. Germline V gene sequence: CDR1 SGHRS, CDR2 YFSETQ. The CDR3 DNA reads TGCGCCAGCAGCATGGGACAGGACCTCACCGGGGAGCTGTTTTTT. Translating it yields CASSMGQDLTGELFF.

This chain's CDR3 is CASSLSVTGELFF. The CDR3, as DNA: TGTGCCAGCAGCTTAAGTGTAACCGGGGAGCTGTTTTTT. V gene TRBV7-3 combines with J gene TRBJ2-2; D ambiguous. V was trimmed by 1 base and J by 5 bases, leaving 5 bases between them. CDR1 SGHTA and CDR2 FQGTGA come from the germline V gene. This CDR3 contains 13 residues.

The genes are TRBV12-3 or TRBV12-4 and TRBJ1-6, with D unclear. V gave up 3 bases and J gave up 6 bases, with 6 bases separating them. CDR3 length: 13 residues. Written as DNA, the CDR3 is TGTGCCAGCAGTTTGAGCTCTAATTCACCCCTCCACTTT. Its protein is CASSLSSNSPLHF.

The chain employs TRBV10-3 and TRBJ1-1; 7 nucleotides align to TRBD1. Germline CDR1 and CDR2: ENHRY and SYGVKD. The CDR3 sequence is 13 residues long. V dropped 10 bases and J dropped 0; count of bases not matched to a gene: 5. The CDR3 nucleotides are TGTGCCACCAAGGGACAGCTGAACACTGAAGCTTTCTTT. Its protein is CATKGQLNTEAFF.

This clone was seen just once. This chain uses TRBV18 with TRBJ1-2, with D uncertain. The CDR3 sequence is 13 residues long. Between the trimmed V and J ends, which lost 2 bases and 5 bases, there was a span of 9 bases. The germline V gene encodes CDR1 KGHSH and CDR2 LQKENI. The CDR3 DNA follows: TGTGCCAGCTCACCAAACGGACTTTATGGCTACACCTTC. Encoded protein: CASSPNGLYGYTF.

The chain links TRBV28 to TRBJ1-4, with D hard to call. The V end lost 2 bases, the J end lost 7 bases, and 8 bases lay between the germline ends. This CDR3 is 13 amino acids long. In germline, CDR1 is MDHEN, CDR2 SYDVKM. The CDR3 loop is CASSLPSFEKLFF. In DNA form, the CDR3 reads TGTGCCAGCAGTTTACCGTCTTTTGAAAAACTGTTTTTT.

This rearrangement joins TRBV11-2 to TRBJ1-6; the D gene is possibly TRBD1 (6 bases). V lost 4 bases and J 10 bases, leaving 14 bases between the germline ends. The CDR3 totals 14 residues. CDR1 SGHAT and CDR2 FQNNGV come from the germline V gene. CDR3 sequence (DNA): TGTGCCAGCAGCTCAGGACAGTTCTACTCACCCCTCCACTTT. Its translation: CASSSGQFYSPLHF.

The chain links TRBV19 to TRBJ1-3, with a weak D call TRBD1 (5 bases). Germline CDR1 is LNHDA and CDR2 is SQIVND (reference sequence). This CDR3 is 14 amino acids long. Trimming took off 4 bases at V and 4 bases at J, with 11 bases between the two ends. The CDR3 region is CASSRGEGGNTIYF. The CDR3 DNA reads TGTGCCAGTAGTAGGGGGGAAGGCGGAAACACCATATATTTT.

The chain carries TRBV19 and TRBJ2-5; D gene uncertain. Trimming pared 1 base from V and 5 bases from J, leaving 8 bases between. The germline CDR1 and CDR2 sequences are LNHDA and SQIVND (reference sequence). CDR3 length equals 13 residues. CDR3: CASSIGQAETQYF. Here the CDR3 DNA reads TGTGCCAGTAGTATAGGGCAGGCCGAGACCCAGTACTTC. The full variable domain, completed using reference TRBV19 and TRBJ2-5, is DGGITQSPKYLFRKEGQNVTLSCEQNLNHDAMYWYRQDPGQGLRLIYYSQIVNDFQKGDIAEGYSVSREKKESFPLTVTSAQKNPTAFYLCASSIGQAETQYFGPGTRLLVL.

The chain has TRBV6-2 or TRBV6-3 and TRBJ2-1, with TRBD2 matching over 9 bases. The germline V gene encodes CDR1 MNHEY and CDR2 SVGEGT. This CDR3 region has 16 residues. J was trimmed by 0 bases and V by 0 bases; bases with no gene match: 0. In DNA, the CDR3 is TGTGCCAGCAGTTACTCTAGCGGGAGCTCCTACAATGAGCAGTTCTTC. Its protein is CASSYSSGSSYNEQFF.

CDR3 protein: CATSRETPGQGTTNEKLFF. DNA for the CDR3: TGTGCCACCAGCAGAGAGACTCCGGGACAGGGGACAACTAATGAAAAACTGTTTTTT. The chain is built from TRBV15 and TRBJ1-4; 10 bases map to TRBD1. Looked up from germline, CDR1 is LNHNV and CDR2 is YYDKDF (reference sequence). This CDR3 has 19 residues. V lost 0 bases, J lost 0 bases, and 7 bases stayed unmatched.

The J gene is TRBJ2-7, the V gene TRBV28; D is undetermined. Deletions cut 5 bases from V and 6 bases from J, with 20 bases between. This CDR3 region has 15 residues. Germline loops: CDR1 MDHEN, CDR2 SYDVKM. The chain's CDR3 is CASSPRVRLSIEQYF. As DNA, the CDR3 is TGTGCCAGCAGTCCCCGGGTCCGCCTGTCAATCGAGCAGTACTTC. Drawing the rest from reference TRBV28 and TRBJ2-7, the complete variable domain is DVKVTQSSRYLVKRTGEKVFLECVQDMDHENMFWYRQDPGLGLRLIYFSYDVKMKEKGDIPEGYSVSREKKERFSLILESASTNQTSMYLCASSPRVRLSIEQYFGPGTRLTVT.